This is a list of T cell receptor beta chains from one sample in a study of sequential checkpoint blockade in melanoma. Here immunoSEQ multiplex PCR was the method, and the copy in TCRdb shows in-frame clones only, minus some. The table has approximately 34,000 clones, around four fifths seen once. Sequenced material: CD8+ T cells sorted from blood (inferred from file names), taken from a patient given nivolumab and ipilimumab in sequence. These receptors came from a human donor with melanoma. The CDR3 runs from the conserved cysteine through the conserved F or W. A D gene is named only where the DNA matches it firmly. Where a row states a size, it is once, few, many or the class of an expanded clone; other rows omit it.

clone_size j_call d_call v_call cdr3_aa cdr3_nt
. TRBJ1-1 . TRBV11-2 CASTLNPGVTEAFF TGTGCCAGCACCCTAAACCCCGGAGTGACTGAAGCTTTCTTT
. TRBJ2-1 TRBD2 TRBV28 CASSLVAGGSYNEQFF TGTGCCAGCAGTTTGGTAGCGGGCGGCTCCTACAATGAGCAGTTCTTC
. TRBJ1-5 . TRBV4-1 CASSQGPGVNNQPQHF TGCGCCAGCAGCCAAGGACCAGGGGTAAACAATCAGCCCCAGCATTTT
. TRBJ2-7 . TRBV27 CASSFHGNRDAYEQYF TGTGCCAGCAGTTTTCACGGGAACAGGGACGCCTACGAGCAGTACTTC
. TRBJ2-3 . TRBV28 CASSSDYPTDTQYF TGTGCCAGCAGTTCCGACTACCCTACAGATACGCAGTATTTT
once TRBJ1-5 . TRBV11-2 CASSPGRNQPQHF TGTGCCAGCAGCCCCGGTCGGAATCAGCCCCAGCATTTT
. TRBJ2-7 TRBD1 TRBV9 CASSVGGSGGPYEQYF TGTGCCAGCAGCGTAGGAGGTTCAGGGGGTCCCTACGAGCAGTACTTC
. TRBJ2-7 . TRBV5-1 CASSLESSYEQYF TGCGCCAGCAGCTTGGAGAGCTCCTACGAGCAGTACTTC
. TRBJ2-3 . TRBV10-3 CAISDQLADTDTQYF TGTGCCATCAGTGACCAACTAGCAGACACAGATACGCAGTATTTT
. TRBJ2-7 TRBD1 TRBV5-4 CASSYPGQGLEQYF TGTGCCAGCAGCTACCCGGGACAGGGACTCGAGCAGTACTTC
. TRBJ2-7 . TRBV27 CASSPGAAGEQYF TGTGCCAGCAGCCCGGGAGCAGCGGGCGAGCAGTACTTC
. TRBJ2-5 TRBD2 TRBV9 CASSVEPLAGVETQYF TGTGCCAGCAGCGTCGAACCCCTAGCGGGAGTGGAGACCCAGTACTTC
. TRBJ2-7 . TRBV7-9 CASSPNRPTYEQYF TGTGCCAGCAGCCCTAACAGGCCTACCTACGAGCAGTACTTC
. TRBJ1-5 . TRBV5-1 CASSLDTPEQAQHF TGCGCCAGCAGCCTCGACACCCCCGAGCAAGCCCAGCATTTT
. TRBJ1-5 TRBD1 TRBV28 CASSLQGAYQPQHF TGTGCCAGCAGTTTACAGGGGGCCTATCAGCCCCAGCATTTT
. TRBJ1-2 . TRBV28 CASNLGGDGYTF TGTGCCAGCAACTTAGGAGGGGATGGCTACACCTTC
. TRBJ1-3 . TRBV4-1 CASSQDESDTIYF TGCGCCAGCAGCCAAGATGAGAGTGACACCATATATTTT
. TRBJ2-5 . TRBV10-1 CASSDPREETQYF TGCGCCAGCAGTGATCCCCGGGAGGAGACCCAGTACTTC
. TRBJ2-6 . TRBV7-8 CASSLEGGTGANVLTF TGTGCCAGCAGCTTAGAGGGGGGGACTGGGGCCAACGTCCTGACTTTC
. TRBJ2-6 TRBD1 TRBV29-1 CSVVGTGGDLLNSGANVLTF TGCAGCGTTGTGGGGACAGGGGGCGATTTACTTAACTCTGGGGCCAACGTCCTGACTTTC
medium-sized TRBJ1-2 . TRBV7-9 CASSFYGDGGGYTF TGTGCCAGCAGCTTCTATGGGGACGGGGGTGGCTACACCTTC
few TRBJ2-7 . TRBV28 CASSLPGELYEQYF TGTGCCAGCAGTTTACCGGGAGAGTTGTACGAGCAGTACTTC
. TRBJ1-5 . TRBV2 CASSEIPTVRQPQHF TGTGCCAGCAGTGAAATCCCAACGGTCCGGCAGCCCCAGCATTTT
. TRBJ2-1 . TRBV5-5 CASSYLDNEQFF TGTGCCAGCAGCTACTTGGACAATGAGCAGTTCTTC
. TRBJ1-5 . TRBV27 CASSPRGNSNQPQHF TGTGCCAGCAGTCCAAGGGGGAATAGCAATCAGCCCCAGCATTTT
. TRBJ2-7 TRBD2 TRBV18 CASSPDPRLAVYEQYF TGTGCCAGCTCACCCGATCCTCGGCTAGCGGTATACGAGCAGTACTTC
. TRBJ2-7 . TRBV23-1 CARNPFGPLAYYEQYF TGCGCCAGAAACCCCTTCGGACCCCTAGCCTACTACGAGCAGTACTTC
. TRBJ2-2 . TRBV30 CAWRTQGQDTGELFF TGTGCCTGGAGGACCCAAGGACAAGACACCGGGGAGCTGTTTTTT
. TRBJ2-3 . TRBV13 CASSDGQSPTDTQYF TGTGCCAGCAGCGACGGACAGTCCCCCACAGATACGCAGTATTTT
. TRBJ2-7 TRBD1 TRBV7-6 CASSVQGAREQYF TGTGCCAGCAGCGTACAGGGGGCGCGAGAGCAGTACTTC
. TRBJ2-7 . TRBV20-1 CSARWAGEQYF TGCAGCGCTAGATGGGCGGGCGAGCAGTACTTC
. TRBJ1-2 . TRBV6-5 CASSYSSSFYGYTF TGTGCCAGCAGTTACTCGAGCTCCTTCTATGGCTACACCTTC
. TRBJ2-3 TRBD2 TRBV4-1 CASSQDPGLGGTDTQYF TGCGCCAGCAGCCAAGATCCTGGACTAGGGGGCACAGATACGCAGTATTTT
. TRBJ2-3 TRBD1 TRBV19 CASSIVRGLDLADTQYF TGTGCCAGTAGTATAGTCAGGGGGCTTGATTTGGCAGATACGCAGTATTTT
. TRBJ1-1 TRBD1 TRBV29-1 CASQGADTEAFF TGCGCTTCACAGGGGGCGGACACTGAAGCTTTCTTT
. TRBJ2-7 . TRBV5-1 CASSLVQGTYEQYF TGCGCCAGCAGCTTGGTTCAGGGGACCTACGAGCAGTACTTC
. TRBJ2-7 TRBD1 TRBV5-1 CASSSGTVSYEQYF TGCGCCAGCAGCTCCGGGACAGTCTCCTACGAGCAGTACTTC
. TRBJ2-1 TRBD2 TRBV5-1 CASSFGGGEQFF TGCGCCAGCAGCTTTGGGGGGGGTGAGCAGTTCTTC
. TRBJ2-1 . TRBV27 CASSLVGRGNSYYNEQFF TGTGCCAGCAGTTTAGTCGGCAGGGGAAACTCCTATTACAATGAGCAGTTCTTC
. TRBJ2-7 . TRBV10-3 CAISDGGNSYEQYF TGTGCCATCAGTGACGGCGGTAACTCCTACGAGCAGTACTTC
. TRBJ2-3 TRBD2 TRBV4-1 CASSHTGLAGVTSTDTQYF TGCGCCAGCAGCCACACTGGGCTAGCGGGGGTTACTAGCACAGATACGCAGTATTTT
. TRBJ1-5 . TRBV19 CAGYPPRRDCNQPQHF TGTGCCGGATACCCCCCCCGCAGGGATTGCAATCAGCCCCAGCATTTT
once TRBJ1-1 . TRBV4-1 CASSQARATEAFF TGCGCCAGCAGCCAAGCCAGGGCCACTGAAGCTTTCTTT
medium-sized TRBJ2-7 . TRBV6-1 CASSEWGLASSYEQYF TGTGCCAGCAGTGAATGGGGACTGGCCAGCTCCTACGAGCAGTACTTC
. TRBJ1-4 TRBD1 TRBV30 CACSGTATNEKLFF TGTGCCTGTTCCGGGACAGCAACTAATGAAAAACTGTTTTTT
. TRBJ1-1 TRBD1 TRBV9 CASSAGGQGLETEAFF TGTGCCAGCAGCGCTGGGGGACAGGGGTTAGAGACTGAAGCTTTCTTT
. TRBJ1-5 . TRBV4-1 CASSQGPTANQPQHF TGCGCCAGCAGCCAAGGACCGACAGCTAATCAGCCCCAGCATTTT
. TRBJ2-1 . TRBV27 CASSLRGSYNEQFF TGTGCCAGCAGTTTACGGGGGTCCTACAATGAGCAGTTCTTC
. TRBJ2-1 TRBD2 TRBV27 CASSPSGVAYNEQFF TGTGCCAGCAGTCCTAGCGGGGTCGCCTACAATGAGCAGTTCTTC
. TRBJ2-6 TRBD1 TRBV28 CASSSRGPGANVLTF TGTGCCAGCAGTTCCAGGGGGCCTGGGGCCAACGTCCTGACTTTC
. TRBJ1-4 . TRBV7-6 CASSLNSPNEKLFF TGTGCCAGCAGCTTAAACTCACCGAATGAAAAACTGTTTTTT
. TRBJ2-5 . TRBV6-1 CASSEAPSRETQYF TGTGCCAGCAGTGAAGCGCCCTCACGGGAGACCCAGTACTTC
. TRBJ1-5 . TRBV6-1 CASSPWESSNQPQHF TGTGCCAGCAGTCCGTGGGAGAGTAGCAATCAGCCCCAGCATTTT
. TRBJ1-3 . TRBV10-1 CASSDSGAGNTIYF TGCGCCAGCAGTGATTCGGGGGCTGGAAACACCATATATTTT
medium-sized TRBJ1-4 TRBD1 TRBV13 CASSWGGAGGGPLFF TGTGCCAGCAGCTGGGGGGGAGCAGGGGGCGGCCCCCTGTTTTTT
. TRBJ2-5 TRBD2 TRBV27 CASSQGTSGLLYF TGTGCCAGCAGTCAGGGGACTAGCGGCCTGCTATACTTC
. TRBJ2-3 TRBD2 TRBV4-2 CASSQDLEGLAGGDTQYF TGTGCCAGCAGCCAAGATCTTGAGGGACTAGCGGGCGGGGATACGCAGTATTTT
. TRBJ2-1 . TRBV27 CASSHNRHSDLVYNEQFF TGTGCCAGCAGTCACAATCGACATTCTGATCTGGTATACAATGAGCAGTTCTTC
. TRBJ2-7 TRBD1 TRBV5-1 CASSGGQGAYEQYF TGCGCCAGCAGCGGTGGACAGGGAGCCTACGAGCAGTACTTC
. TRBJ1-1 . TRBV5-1 CASSQGSPEAFF TGCGCCAGCAGCCAAGGGAGTCCCGAAGCTTTCTTT